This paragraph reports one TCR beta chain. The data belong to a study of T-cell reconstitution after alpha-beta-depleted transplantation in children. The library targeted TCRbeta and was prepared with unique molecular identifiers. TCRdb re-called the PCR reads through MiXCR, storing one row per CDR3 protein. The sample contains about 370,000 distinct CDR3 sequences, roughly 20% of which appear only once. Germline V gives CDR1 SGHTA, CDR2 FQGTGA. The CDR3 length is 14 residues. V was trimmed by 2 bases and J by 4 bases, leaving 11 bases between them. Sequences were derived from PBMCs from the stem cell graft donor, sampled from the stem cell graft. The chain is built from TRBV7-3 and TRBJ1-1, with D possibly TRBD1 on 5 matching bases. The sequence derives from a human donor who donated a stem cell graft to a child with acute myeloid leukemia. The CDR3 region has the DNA TGTGCCAGCAGCTTAGGGGGATGGGGCACTGAAGCTTTCTTT. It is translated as CASSLGGWGTEAFF.